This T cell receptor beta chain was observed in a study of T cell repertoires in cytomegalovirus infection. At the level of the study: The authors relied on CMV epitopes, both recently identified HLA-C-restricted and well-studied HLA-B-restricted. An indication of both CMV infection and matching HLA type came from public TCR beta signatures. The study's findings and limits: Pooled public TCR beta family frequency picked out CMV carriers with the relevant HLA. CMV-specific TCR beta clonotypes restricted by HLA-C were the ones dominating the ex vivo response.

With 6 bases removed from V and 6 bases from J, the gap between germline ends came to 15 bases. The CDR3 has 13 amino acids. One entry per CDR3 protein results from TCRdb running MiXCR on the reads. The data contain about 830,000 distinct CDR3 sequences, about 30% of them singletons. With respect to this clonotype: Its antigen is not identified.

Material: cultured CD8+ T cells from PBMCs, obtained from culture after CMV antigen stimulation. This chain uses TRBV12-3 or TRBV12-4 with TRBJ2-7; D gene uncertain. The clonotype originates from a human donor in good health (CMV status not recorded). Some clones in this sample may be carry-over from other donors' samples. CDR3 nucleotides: TGTGCCAGCAGCCCTAGACCGGACGGCGAGCAGTACTTC. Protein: CASSPRPDGEQYF.